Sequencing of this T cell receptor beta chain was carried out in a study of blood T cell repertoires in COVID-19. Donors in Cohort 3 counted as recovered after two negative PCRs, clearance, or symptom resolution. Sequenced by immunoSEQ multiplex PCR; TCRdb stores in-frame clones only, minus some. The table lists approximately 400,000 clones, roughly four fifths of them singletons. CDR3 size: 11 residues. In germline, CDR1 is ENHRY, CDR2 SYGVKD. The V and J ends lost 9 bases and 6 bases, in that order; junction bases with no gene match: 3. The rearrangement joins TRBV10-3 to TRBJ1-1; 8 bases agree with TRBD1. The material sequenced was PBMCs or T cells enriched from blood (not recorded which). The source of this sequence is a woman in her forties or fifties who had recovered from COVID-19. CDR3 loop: CAIQGAAEAFF. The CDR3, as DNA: TGTGCCATTCAGGGGGCTGCTGAAGCTTTCTTT.